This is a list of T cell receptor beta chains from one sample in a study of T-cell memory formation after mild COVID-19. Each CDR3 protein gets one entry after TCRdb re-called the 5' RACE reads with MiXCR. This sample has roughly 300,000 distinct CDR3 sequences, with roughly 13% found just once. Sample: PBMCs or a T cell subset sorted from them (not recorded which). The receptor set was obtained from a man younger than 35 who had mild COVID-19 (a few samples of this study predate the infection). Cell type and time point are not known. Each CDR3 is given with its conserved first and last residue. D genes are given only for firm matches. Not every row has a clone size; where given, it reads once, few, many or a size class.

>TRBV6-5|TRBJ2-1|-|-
CASSSGPLPGVNEQFF
TGTGCCAGCAGTTCCGGACCGCTCCCGGGGGTCAATGAGCAGTTCTTC
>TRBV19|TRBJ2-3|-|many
CASSGRDKGRTDTQYF
TGTGCCAGTAGTGGACGGGACAAGGGGAGGACAGATACGCAGTATTTT
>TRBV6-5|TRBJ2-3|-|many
CASGVRGSTDTQYF
TGTGCCAGCGGGGTCCGGGGAAGCACAGATACGCAGTATTTT
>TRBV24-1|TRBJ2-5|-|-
CATSDGGGKDRGETQYF
TGTGCCACCAGTGACGGGGGGGGAAAGGACAGGGGTGAGACCCAGTACTTC
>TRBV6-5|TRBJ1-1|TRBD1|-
CASSSQGRGVVLRTEAFF
TGTGCCAGCAGTTCCCAAGGCAGGGGGGTCGTCTTGCGCACTGAAGCTTTCTTT
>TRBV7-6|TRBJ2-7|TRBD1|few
CASGTANEQYF
TGTGCCAGCGGGACAGCGAACGAGCAGTACTTC
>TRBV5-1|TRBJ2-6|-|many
CASSSMLAGTGANVLTF
TGCGCCAGCAGCTCAATGCTGGCAGGGACTGGGGCCAACGTCCTGACTTTC
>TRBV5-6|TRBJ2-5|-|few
CASSSDPQETQYF
TGTGCCAGCAGCTCGGACCCCCAAGAGACCCAGTACTTC
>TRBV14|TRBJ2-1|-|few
CASSQVRQGQFF
TGTGCCAGCAGCCAAGTCAGGCAGGGGCAGTTCTTC
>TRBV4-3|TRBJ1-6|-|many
CASSQDLFSPLHF
TGCGCCAGCAGCCAAGATCTATTTTCACCCCTCCACTTT
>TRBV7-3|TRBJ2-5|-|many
CASSLHRQETQYF
TGTGCCAGCAGCTTACACAGACAAGAGACCCAGTACTTC
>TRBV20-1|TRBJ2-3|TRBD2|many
CSAGGGTDTQYF
TGCAGTGCCGGGGGGGGCACAGATACGCAGTATTTT
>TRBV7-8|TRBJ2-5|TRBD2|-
CASSLTSSNLAGPGETQYF
TGTGCCAGCAGCTTAACCAGCTCGAATCTAGCGGGCCCGGGGGAGACCCAGTACTTC
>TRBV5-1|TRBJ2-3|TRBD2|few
CASSSSAGGSTDTQYF
TGCGCCAGCAGCTCCTCAGCGGGGGGTAGCACAGATACGCAGTATTTT
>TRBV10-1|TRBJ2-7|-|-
CASGPTGYEQYF
TGCGCCAGCGGTCCGACAGGCTACGAGCAGTACTTC
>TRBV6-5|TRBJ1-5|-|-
CASSSALAPRWPQHF
TGTGCCAGCAGTTCAGCCCTCGCGCCTCGTTGGCCCCAGCATTTT